This TCR beta chain stems from a study of blood T cell repertoires in COVID-19. Overall study context: Sites in the United States, Italy and Spain provided acute and convalescent COVID-19 samples.

In its sample, this clone was seen a few times. Profiling relied on immunoSEQ multiplex PCR, and the TCRdb table lists in-frame clones only, not all of them. The sample has 150,000 to 200,000 clones, roughly 82% seen once. Trimming cost V 0 bases and J 7 bases; bases outside gene matches: 9. Germline V gene lookup returns CDR1 SGHNT and CDR2 YYREEE (reference sequence). This CDR3 contains 15 residues. The genes are TRBV5-4 and TRBJ1-2, with TRBD1 identical over 7 bases. Sequencing was performed on peripheral blood. The clonotype was recovered from a woman in her forties with COVID-19, enrolled during active disease. CDR3 loop: CASSLAPVPGGGYTF. In DNA form, the CDR3 reads TGTGCCAGCAGCTTGGCACCGGTCCCAGGGGGTGGCTACACCTTC. Full variable domain (rest looked up from reference TRBV5-4 and TRBJ1-2): ETGVTQSPTHLIKTRGQQVTLRCSSQSGHNTVSWYQQALGQGPQFIFQYYREEENGRGNFPPRFSGLQFPNYSSELNVNALELDDSALYLCASSLAPVPGGGYTFGSGTRLTVV.